These 11 T cell receptor beta chains were sequenced from one sample in a study of cytomegalovirus exposure and HLA in healthy donors. It was with 60 Vbeta and 13 Jbeta primers that the PCR ran. Measured with immunoSEQ multiplex PCR; TCRdb has only the in-frame clones, and not every one. The repertoire consists of more than 80,000 clones, with roughly 82% occurring once and the leading ten covering around 6.4%. The sample taken for sequencing was PBMCs. These receptors were collected from a woman aged 45-60 years in good health and CMV-seropositive.

This clone was counted only a few times. The chain joins TRBV6-1 to TRBJ1-1, with 9 nucleotides matching TRBD1. CDR3 size: 14 residues. V was clipped by 6 bases and J by 2 bases; unmatched bases: 4. Germline values: CDR1 MNHNS, CDR2 SASEGT. This CDR3 reads CASSPGQGNTEAFF. The CDR3 bases are TGTGCCAGCAGCCCGGGACAGGGAAACACTGAAGCTTTCTTT.

This chain links TRBV7-2 with TRBJ2-4, with TRBD1 as a possible D gene (6 bases). This CDR3 spans 14 amino acids. V lost 0 bases and J lost 6, with 9 bases in between. CDR1 and CDR2 (germline): SGHTA, FQGNSA. CDR3 loop: CASSLAGAVNIQYF. CDR3 DNA sequence: TGTGCCAGCAGCTTAGCGGGGGCAGTAAACATTCAGTACTTC. Based on the CDR3 plus reference TRBV7-2 and TRBJ2-4, the full variable domain is GAGVSQSPSNKVTEKGKDVELRCDPISGHTALYWYRQSLGQGLEFLIYFQGNSAPDKSGLPSDRFSAERTGGSVSTLTIQRTQQEDSAVYLCASSLAGAVNIQYFGAGTRLSVL.

The CDR3 sequence is CASSFDRNTEAFF. In DNA form, the CDR3 reads TGTGCCAGCAGCTTTGACAGAAACACTGAAGCTTTCTTT. This chain connects TRBV5-8 to TRBJ1-1; maybe TRBD1 (5 bases). This CDR3 has 13 residues. Germline-derived CDR1 and CDR2 are SGHTS and YDEGEE. Trimming removed 2 bases at V and 2 bases at J, with 7 bases between.

The chain links TRBV7-9 to TRBJ2-7; 8 bases align to TRBD2. The CDR3 is 14 residues long. The trim removed 7 bases at V and 1 base at J, leaving 6 bases unmatched. Germline V gene sequence: CDR1 SEHNR, CDR2 FQNEAQ (reference sequence). CDR3 protein: CASTRGGGSYEQYF. CDR3 DNA: TGTGCCAGCACCCGGGGCGGGGGGTCCTACGAGCAGTACTTC.

V is TRBV6-4 and J is TRBJ2-2; perhaps TRBD1 as D (6 bases). The CDR3 length is 14 residues. The germline V gene has CDR1 MRHNA and CDR2 SNTAGT. The germline V and J ends were trimmed by 0 bases and 4 bases, with 6 bases remaining between them. CDR3 DNA: TGTGCCAGCAGTGACTCGGGGGCCACCGGGGAGCTGTTTTTT. Its protein product is CASSDSGATGELFF.

The rearrangement links TRBV9 to TRBJ2-7, with D possibly matching TRBD2 (5 bases). Germline V gives CDR1 SGDLS, CDR2 YYNGEE. The CDR3 is 15 residues long. Trimming removed 1 base from V and 7 bases from J, with 18 bases in between. This chain's CDR3 is CASSVTPLGGLEQYF. Written as DNA, the CDR3 is TGTGCCAGCAGCGTAACACCCTTGGGCGGGCTGGAGCAGTACTTC.

The V gene is TRBV5-1, the J gene TRBJ1-2; D ambiguous. Deletions cut 5 bases from V and 4 bases from J, with 9 bases between. This CDR3 contains 12 residues. Germline V gene lookup returns CDR1 SGHRS and CDR2 YFSETQ. The CDR3 DNA sequence: TGCGCCAGCAGTGAGGGAGTCTATGGCTACACCTTC. This encodes CASSEGVYGYTF.

The chain joins TRBV6-5 to TRBJ1-1, with 8 bases that match TRBD1. The germline V gene has CDR1 MNHEY and CDR2 SVGAGI. The J segment lost 7 bases and the V segment lost 2 bases, leaving 3 bases of the junction unmatched. The CDR3 sequence is 13 residues long. The CDR3, as DNA: TGTGCCAGCAGTTACCCAGGACAGGGTGAAGCTTTCTTT. Protein product: CASSYPGQGEAFF.

This chain links TRBV4-2 with TRBJ2-7, with a possible D match to TRBD2 (6 bases). The CDR3 totals 15 residues. Trimming took off 3 bases at V and 2 bases at J, with 14 bases between the two ends. Looked up from germline, CDR1 is LGHNA and CDR2 is YNFKEQ. CDR3 loop: CASSQSGRNAYEQYF. CDR3 DNA: TGTGCCAGCAGCCAGAGCGGGCGGAACGCCTACGAGCAGTACTTC.

The chain joins TRBV27 to TRBJ2-7, with D unclear. Per the germline V gene, CDR1 is MNHEY and CDR2 is SMNVEV (reference sequence). This CDR3 has 14 amino acids. V was clipped by 6 bases and J by 9 bases, with 21 bases between them. For the CDR3, the DNA is TGTGCCAGCAGCCCTTCCGGTACCCTACGAGTGCAGTACTTC. The encoded protein is CASSPSGTLRVQYF.

The gene calls are TRBV15 and TRBJ1-2, with TRBD1 matching 9 bases. Germline V lookup: CDR1 LNHNV, CDR2 YYDKDF (reference sequence). CDR3 size: 18 residues. Losses at the gene ends were 5 bases for V and 0 bases for J; bases not matched to a gene: 13. The CDR3 DNA sequence: TGTGCCACCAGCCCCAGATGGGACAGGGTAAAGCCTAACTATGGCTACACCTTC. Protein sequence: CATSPRWDRVKPNYGYTF.